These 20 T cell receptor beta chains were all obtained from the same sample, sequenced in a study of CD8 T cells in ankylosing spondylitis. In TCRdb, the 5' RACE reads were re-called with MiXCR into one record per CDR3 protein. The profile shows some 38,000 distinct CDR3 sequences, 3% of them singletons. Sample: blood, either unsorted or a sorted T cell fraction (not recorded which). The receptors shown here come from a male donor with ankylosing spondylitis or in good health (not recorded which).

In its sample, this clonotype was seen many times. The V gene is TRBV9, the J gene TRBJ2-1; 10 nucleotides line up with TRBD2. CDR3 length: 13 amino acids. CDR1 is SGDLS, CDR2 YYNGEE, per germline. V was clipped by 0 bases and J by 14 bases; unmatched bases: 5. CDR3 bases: TGTGCCAGCAGCGTAGTAGCGGGGGGCCCCAAGTTCTTC. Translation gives CASSVVAGGPKFF.

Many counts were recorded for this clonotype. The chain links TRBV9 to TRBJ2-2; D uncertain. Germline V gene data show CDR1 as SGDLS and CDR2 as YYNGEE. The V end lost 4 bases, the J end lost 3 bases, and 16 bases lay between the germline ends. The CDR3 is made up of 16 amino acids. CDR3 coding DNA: TGTGCCAGCAGCCCTCACTCGGGTGTGGACACCGGGGAGCTGTTTTTT. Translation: CASSPHSGVDTGELFF.

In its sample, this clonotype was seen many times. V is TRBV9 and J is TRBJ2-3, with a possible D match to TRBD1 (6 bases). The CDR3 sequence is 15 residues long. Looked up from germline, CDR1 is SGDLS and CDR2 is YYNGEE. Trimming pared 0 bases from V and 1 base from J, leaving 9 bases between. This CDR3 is CASSVEGQRTDTQYF. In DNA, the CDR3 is TGTGCCAGCAGCGTAGAAGGACAGCGCACAGATACGCAGTATTTT.

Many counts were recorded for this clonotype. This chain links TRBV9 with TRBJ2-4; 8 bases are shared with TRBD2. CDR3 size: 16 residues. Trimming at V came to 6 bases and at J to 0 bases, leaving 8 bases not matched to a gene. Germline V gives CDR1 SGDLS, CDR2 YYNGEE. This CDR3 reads CASNPGLDLAKNIQYF. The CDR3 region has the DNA TGTGCCAGCAACCCGGGACTAGACCTAGCCAAAAACATTCAGTACTTC. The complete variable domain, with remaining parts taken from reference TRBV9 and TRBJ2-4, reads DSGVTQTPKHLITATGQRVTLRCSPRSGDLSVYWYQQSLDQGLQFLIQYYNGEERAKGNILERFSAQQFPDLHSELNLSSLELGDSALYFCASNPGLDLAKNIQYFGAGTRLSVL.

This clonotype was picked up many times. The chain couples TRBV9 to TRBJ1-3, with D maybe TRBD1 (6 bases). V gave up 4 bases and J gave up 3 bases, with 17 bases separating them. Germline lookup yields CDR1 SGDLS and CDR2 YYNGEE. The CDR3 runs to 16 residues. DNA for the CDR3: TGTGCCAGCAGCCTCGTAGACACAGGGCTTGGAAACACCATATATTTT. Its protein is CASSLVDTGLGNTIYF.

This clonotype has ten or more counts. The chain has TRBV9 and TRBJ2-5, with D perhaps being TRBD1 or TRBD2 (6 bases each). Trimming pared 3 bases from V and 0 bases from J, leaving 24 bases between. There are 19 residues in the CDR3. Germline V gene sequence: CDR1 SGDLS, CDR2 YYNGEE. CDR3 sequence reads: CASSALGGGQTPHQETQYF. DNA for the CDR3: TGTGCCAGCAGCGCTTTAGGTGGGGGGCAAACACCCCACCAAGAGACCCAGTACTTC.

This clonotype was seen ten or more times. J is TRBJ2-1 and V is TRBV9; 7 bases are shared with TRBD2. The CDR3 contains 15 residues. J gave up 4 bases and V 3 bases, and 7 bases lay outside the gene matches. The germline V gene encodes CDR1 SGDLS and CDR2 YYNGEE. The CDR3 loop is CASSEASGIYNEQFF. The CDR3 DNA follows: TGTGCCAGCAGCGAGGCTAGCGGCATTTACAATGAGCAGTTCTTC.

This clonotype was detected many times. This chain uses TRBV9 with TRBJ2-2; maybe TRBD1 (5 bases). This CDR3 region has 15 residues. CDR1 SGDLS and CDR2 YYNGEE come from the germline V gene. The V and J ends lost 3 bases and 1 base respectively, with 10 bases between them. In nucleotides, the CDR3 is TGTGCCAGCAGCGCTTTTCAGGGGAACACCGGGGAGCTGTTTTTT. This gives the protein CASSAFQGNTGELFF.

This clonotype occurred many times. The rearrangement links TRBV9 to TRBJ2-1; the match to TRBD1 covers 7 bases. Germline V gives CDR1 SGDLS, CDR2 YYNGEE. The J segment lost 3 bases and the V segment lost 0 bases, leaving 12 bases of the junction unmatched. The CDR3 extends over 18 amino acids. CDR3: CASSVATGRGKYYNEQFF. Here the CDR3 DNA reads TGTGCCAGCAGCGTAGCTACGGGCAGGGGGAAATACTACAATGAGCAGTTCTTC. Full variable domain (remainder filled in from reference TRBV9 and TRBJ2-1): DSGVTQTPKHLITATGQRVTLRCSPRSGDLSVYWYQQSLDQGLQFLIQYYNGEERAKGNILERFSAQQFPDLHSELNLSSLELGDSALYFCASSVATGRGKYYNEQFFGPGTRLTVL.

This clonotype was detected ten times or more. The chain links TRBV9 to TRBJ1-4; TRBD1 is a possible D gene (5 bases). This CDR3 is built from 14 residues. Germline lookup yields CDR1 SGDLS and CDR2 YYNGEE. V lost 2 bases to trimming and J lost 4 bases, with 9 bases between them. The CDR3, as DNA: TGTGCCAGCAGCGTGACAGCAAGTAATGAAAAACTGTTTTTT. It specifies CASSVTASNEKLFF. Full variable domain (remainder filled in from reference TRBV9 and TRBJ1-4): DSGVTQTPKHLITATGQRVTLRCSPRSGDLSVYWYQQSLDQGLQFLIQYYNGEERAKGNILERFSAQQFPDLHSELNLSSLELGDSALYFCASSVTASNEKLFFGSGTQLSVL.

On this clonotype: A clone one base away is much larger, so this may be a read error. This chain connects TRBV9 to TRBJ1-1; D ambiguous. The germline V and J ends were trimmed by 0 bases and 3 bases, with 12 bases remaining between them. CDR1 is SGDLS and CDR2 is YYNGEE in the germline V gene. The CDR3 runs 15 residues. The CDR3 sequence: CASSVAGVAYTEAFF. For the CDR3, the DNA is TGTGCCAGCAGCGTAGCCGGGGTGGCGTACACTGAAGCTTTCTTT.

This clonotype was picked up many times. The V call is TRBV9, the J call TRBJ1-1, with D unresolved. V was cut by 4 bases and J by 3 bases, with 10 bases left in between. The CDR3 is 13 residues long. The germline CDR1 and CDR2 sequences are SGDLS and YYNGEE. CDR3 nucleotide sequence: TGTGCCAGCAGCTCAGACCAGTACACTGAAGCTTTCTTT. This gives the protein CASSSDQYTEAFF.

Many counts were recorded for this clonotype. CDR3 nucleotide sequence: TGTGCCAGCAGCGTAGGAACAGGTCGTGGTGAAAAACTGTTTTTT. Residues: CASSVGTGRGEKLFF. The chain uses TRBV9 and TRBJ1-4; TRBD1 might be the D (5 bases). CDR3 length: 15 amino acids. Trimming stripped 0 bases from V and 7 bases from J, with 13 bases between. Germline V CDR1 and CDR2: SGDLS, YYNGEE.

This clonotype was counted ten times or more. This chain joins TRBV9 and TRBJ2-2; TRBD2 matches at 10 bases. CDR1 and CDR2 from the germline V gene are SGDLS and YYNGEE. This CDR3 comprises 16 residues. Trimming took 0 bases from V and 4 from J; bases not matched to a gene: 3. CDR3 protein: CASSVGLAGATGELFF. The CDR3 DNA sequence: TGTGCCAGCAGCGTAGGGCTAGCGGGGGCCACCGGGGAGCTGTTTTTT.

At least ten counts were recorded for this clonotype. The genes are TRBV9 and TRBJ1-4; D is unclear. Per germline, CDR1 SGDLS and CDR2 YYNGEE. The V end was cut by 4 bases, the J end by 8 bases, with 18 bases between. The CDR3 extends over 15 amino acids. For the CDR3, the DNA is TGTGCCAGCAGCCCTATAGACGGTGTGGGGGAAAAACTGTTTTTT. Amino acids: CASSPIDGVGEKLFF.

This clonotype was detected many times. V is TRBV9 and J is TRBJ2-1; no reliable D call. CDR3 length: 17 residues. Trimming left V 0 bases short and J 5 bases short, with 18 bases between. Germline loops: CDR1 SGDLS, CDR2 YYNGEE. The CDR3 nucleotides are TGTGCCAGCAGCGTAGGCCCGGTTCCAGCGAAGAACAATGAGCAGTTCTTC. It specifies CASSVGPVPAKNNEQFF.

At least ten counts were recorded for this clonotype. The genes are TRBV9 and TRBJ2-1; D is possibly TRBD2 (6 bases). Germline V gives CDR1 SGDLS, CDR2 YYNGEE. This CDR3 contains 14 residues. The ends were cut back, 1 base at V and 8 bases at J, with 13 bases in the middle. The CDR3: CASSVRSSVDEQFF. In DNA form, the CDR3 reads TGTGCCAGCAGCGTAAGGTCTAGCGTCGATGAGCAGTTCTTC.

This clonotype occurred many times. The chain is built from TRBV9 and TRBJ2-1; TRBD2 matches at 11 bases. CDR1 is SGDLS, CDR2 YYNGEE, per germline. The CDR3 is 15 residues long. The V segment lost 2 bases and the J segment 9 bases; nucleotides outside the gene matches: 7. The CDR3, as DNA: TGTGCCAGCAGCGTGAGACTAGCGGGGACGGGTGAGCAGTTCTTC. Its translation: CASSVRLAGTGEQFF.

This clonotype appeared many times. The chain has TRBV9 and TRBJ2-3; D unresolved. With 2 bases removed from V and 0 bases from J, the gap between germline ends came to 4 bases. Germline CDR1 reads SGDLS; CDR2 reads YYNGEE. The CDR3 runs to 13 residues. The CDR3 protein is CASSVTSTDTQYF. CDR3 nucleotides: TGTGCCAGCAGCGTTACTAGCACAGATACGCAGTATTTT.

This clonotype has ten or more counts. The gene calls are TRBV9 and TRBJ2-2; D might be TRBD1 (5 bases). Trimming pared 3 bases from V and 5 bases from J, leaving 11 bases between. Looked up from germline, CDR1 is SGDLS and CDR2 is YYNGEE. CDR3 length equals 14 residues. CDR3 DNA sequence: TGTGCCAGCAGCGACATCGCAGGGACCGGGGAGCTGTTTTTT. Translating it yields CASSDIAGTGELFF. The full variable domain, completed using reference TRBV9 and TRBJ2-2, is DSGVTQTPKHLITATGQRVTLRCSPRSGDLSVYWYQQSLDQGLQFLIQYYNGEERAKGNILERFSAQQFPDLHSELNLSSLELGDSALYFCASSDIAGTGELFFGEGSRLTVL.